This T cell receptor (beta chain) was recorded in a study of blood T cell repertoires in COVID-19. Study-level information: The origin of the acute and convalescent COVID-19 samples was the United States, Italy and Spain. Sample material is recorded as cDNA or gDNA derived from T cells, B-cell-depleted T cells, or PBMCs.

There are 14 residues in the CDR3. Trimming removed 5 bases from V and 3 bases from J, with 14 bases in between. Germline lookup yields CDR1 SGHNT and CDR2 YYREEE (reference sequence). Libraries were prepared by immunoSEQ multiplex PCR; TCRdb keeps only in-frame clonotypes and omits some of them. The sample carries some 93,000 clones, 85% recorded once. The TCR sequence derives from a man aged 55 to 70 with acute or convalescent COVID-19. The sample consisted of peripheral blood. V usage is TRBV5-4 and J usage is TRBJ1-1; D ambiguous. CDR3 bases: TGTGCCAGCAGGCTATGGAGTTTTCACACTGAAGCTTTCTTT. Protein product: CASRLWSFHTEAFF.